A selection of T cell receptor beta chains follows, all from one sample in a study of shared clonotypes between healthy human individuals. Using immunoSEQ multiplex PCR, the repertoire was profiled, and TCRdb retains in-frame clones only, with some absent. The data hold some 510,000 clones, with 79% observed a single time. Sequences were obtained from PBMCs. Source of these receptors: a woman aged 40 to 55 in good health. Some clones in this sample may be carry-over from other donors' samples. The CDR3 runs from the conserved cysteine through the conserved F or W. D genes are given only for firm matches. Size is omitted from some rows. Given values are once, few, many or a class for expanded clones.

TRBV10-3,TRBD2,once,TRBJ2-1,TGTGCCATCAGGTTGGCTAGCGGGAGATTGGATGAGCAGTTCTTC,CAIRLASGRLDEQFF
TRBV18,.,.,TRBJ2-2,TGTGCCAGCTCACCCCAGGGAGGTTCAAACACCGGGGAGCTGTTTTTT,CASSPQGGSNTGELFF
TRBV27,TRBD1,.,TRBJ2-4,TGTGCCAGCAGTCCCAGGGGGCCCATCAAAAACATTCAGTACTTC,CASSPRGPIKNIQYF
TRBV6-5,TRBD1,.,TRBJ2-5,TGTGCCAGCAGTTACACACCCTCAGGGGGCTGGTCGCCCCAGTACTTC,CASSYTPSGGWSPQYF
TRBV7-2,.,.,TRBJ1-4,TGTGCCAGCAGCTCCCCGGGGCAGGAAAATGAAAAACTGTTTTTT,CASSSPGQENEKLFF
TRBV19,.,.,TRBJ2-3,TGTGCCAGTAGTTCCGAGTCAGATACGCAGTATTTT,CASSSESDTQYF
TRBV9,.,many,TRBJ2-1,TGTGCCAGCAGCGTAGTGGGGGGAATATACAATGAGCAGTTCTTC,CASSVVGGIYNEQFF
TRBV9,TRBD2,.,TRBJ2-3,TGTGCCAGCAGCGTAGATAACGGGAGGGGTGCAGATACGCAGTATTTT,CASSVDNGRGADTQYF
TRBV7-9,TRBD2,.,TRBJ2-2,TGTGCCAGCAGCTTAGGGGTGCTAGCGGGAGACACCGGGGAGCTGTTTTTT,CASSLGVLAGDTGELFF
TRBV4-2,.,.,TRBJ2-5,TGTGCCAGCAGCCAAGATGCCACCGCGGAGCAAGAGACCCAGTACTTC,CASSQDATAEQETQYF
TRBV10-2,.,once,TRBJ2-1,TGCGCCAGCAGAGGTGCAGAAAGAAGCTCCTACAATGAGCAGTTCTTC,CASRGAERSSYNEQFF
TRBV18,.,few,TRBJ1-5,TGTGCCAGCTCACCGAACCGGGGGGCGGAACAGCCCCAGCATTTT,CASSPNRGAEQPQHF
TRBV19,.,few,TRBJ1-4,TGTGCCAGTAAGGGACCGCCTGAAAAACTGTTTTTT,CASKGPPEKLFF
TRBV7-8,.,.,TRBJ1-1,TGTGCCAGCTCACCTTCGGGCGCAAACCAGAACACTGAAGCTTTCTTT,CASSPSGANQNTEAFF
TRBV27,.,.,TRBJ2-7,TGTGCCAGCAGACTTCGGGACGGGGGCTCCTACGAGCAGTACTTC,CASRLRDGGSYEQYF
TRBV5-1,TRBD1,.,TRBJ2-1,TGCGCCAGCAGCTCGACGAGGACAGGGGGAGTTAGGAATGAGCAGTTCTTC,CASSSTRTGGVRNEQFF
TRBV30,.,.,TRBJ1-2,TGTGCCTGGAGTTCTAGACAACAGGGAGTCTACACCTTC,CAWSSRQQGVYTF
TRBV5-1,.,.,TRBJ2-5,TGCGCCAGCAGCTTGGGTGGGAATCAAGAGACCCAGTACTTC,CASSLGGNQETQYF
TRBV19,TRBD1,.,TRBJ2-1,TGTGCCAGTAGTTCCCCGACAGGGGGCGTTTGGAATGAGCAGTTCTTC,CASSSPTGGVWNEQFF
TRBV5-4,.,.,TRBJ2-5,TGTGCCAGCAGCTTGAGTTGGACAAGCCAAGAGACCCAGTACTTC,CASSLSWTSQETQYF
TRBV6-5,.,.,TRBJ1-6,TGTGCCAGCAGTTACAGGGGTTCACCCCTCCACTTT,CASSYRGSPLHF
TRBV7-8,.,.,TRBJ1-2,TGTGCCAGCAGCCCGCCTGGGCAGACGAGCTACACCTTC,CASSPPGQTSYTF
TRBV7-8,.,.,TRBJ2-7,TGTGCCAGCAGCGATCGGGGCCACTACGAGCAGTACTTC,CASSDRGHYEQYF
TRBV4-3,TRBD1,.,TRBJ1-4,TGCGCCAGCAGCCAAGACCGGACAGGGAATGAAAAACTGTTTTTT,CASSQDRTGNEKLFF
TRBV5-1,TRBD2,.,TRBJ2-3,TGCGCCAGCAGCGCGGGAGCTTCAGATACGCAGTATTTT,CASSAGASDTQYF
TRBV7-6,TRBD2,.,TRBJ2-5,TGTGCCAGCAGCCCAGGGACTAGCGGGAGAAAGACCCAGTACTTC,CASSPGTSGRKTQYF
TRBV30,.,.,TRBJ1-1,TGTGCCTGGAGTGAACAGATGAACACTGAAGCTTTCTTT,CAWSEQMNTEAFF
TRBV7-7,TRBD2,.,TRBJ2-7,TGTGCCAGCAGCTTAGATAGCGGGAGAGCTCCTACGAGGTTCGAGTACTTC,CASSLDSGRAPTRFEYF
TRBV5-5,.,.,TRBJ2-1,TGTGCCAGCAGCCCAACCTTTTCCTTCGGAACTTCCTACAATGAGCAGTTCTTC,CASSPTFSFGTSYNEQFF
TRBV6-6,TRBD1,.,TRBJ2-7,TGTGCCAGCAGACCACTACAGGGGGCGGTGTACTTC,CASRPLQGAVYF
TRBV7-8,.,.,TRBJ2-1,TGTGCCAGCAGAGAGGCCAATGAGCAGTTCTTC,CASREANEQFF
TRBV9,TRBD1,.,TRBJ2-7,TGTGCCAGCAGCCCCTTAGGGACAGGGTTCTACGAGCAGTACTTC,CASSPLGTGFYEQYF
TRBV28,TRBD1,once,TRBJ2-7,TGTGCCAGCAGTTCCACCTCGACAGGGGCGTACGAGCAGTACTTC,CASSSTSTGAYEQYF
TRBV6-1,.,.,TRBJ2-7,TGTGCCAGCAGTGAAGAACGTTTAGGGGATACGGTCACCTACGAGCAGTACTTC,CASSEERLGDTVTYEQYF
TRBV7-7,.,.,TRBJ2-2,TGTGCTAGCAGCGGAGGGCAGGGATCCGGCGGGGAGCTGTTTTTT,CASSGGQGSGGELFF
TRBV29-1,.,.,TRBJ2-5,TGCAGCGTGGAAGGGCAGGCCTCCCGGGAGCAGTACTTC,CSVEGQASREQYF
TRBV7-9,.,.,TRBJ1-3,TGTGCCAGCAGCCTCGGGACTCCTGGAAACACCATATATTTT,CASSLGTPGNTIYF
TRBV9,TRBD2,once,TRBJ2-1,TGTGCCAGCAGCTTACTAGCGGGAGGCATGTACAATGAGCAGTTCTTC,CASSLLAGGMYNEQFF
TRBV5-1,TRBD1,few,TRBJ1-1,TGCGCCAGCAGTCAGACAGGGGAGTGGGTCACTGAAGCTTTCTTT,CASSQTGEWVTEAFF
TRBV18,TRBD1,.,TRBJ2-5,TGTGCCAGCTCACCAAGGGCAGGGGGACAAGAGACCCAGTACTTC,CASSPRAGGQETQYF
TRBV10-2,TRBD2,.,TRBJ2-5,TGCGCCAGCAGGTGGGGACTAGCAGTAGAAGAGACCCAGTACTTC,CASRWGLAVEETQYF
TRBV5-4,TRBD2,few,TRBJ2-5,TGTGCCAGCAGCAGCGGGACTAGCGGAGAGACCCAGTACTTC,CASSSGTSGETQYF
TRBV18,.,.,TRBJ1-3,TGTGCCAGCTCAGGAGGGGGAGCCTCTGGAAACACCATATATTTT,CASSGGGASGNTIYF
TRBV28,.,.,TRBJ2-1,TGTGCCAGCAAAGCGAGTAGCTACAATGAGCAGTTCTTC,CASKASSYNEQFF
TRBV29-1,.,.,TRBJ2-3,TGCAGCGTTGGTTACCCCACCCGCACAGATACGCAGTATTTT,CSVGYPTRTDTQYF
TRBV5-4,TRBD1,few,TRBJ2-7,TGTGCCAGCAGCGTCGGGACAGACGAGCAGTACTTC,CASSVGTDEQYF
TRBV7-9,.,.,TRBJ2-7,TGTGCCAGCAGCGAGGTTCTGGGCGAGCAGTACTTC,CASSEVLGEQYF
TRBV9,.,.,TRBJ2-1,TGTGCCAGCAGCGTAGACAGTCCGCGCTATGAGCAGTTCTTC,CASSVDSPRYEQFF
TRBV21-1,.,.,TRBJ2-7,TGTGCCAGCAGCAATTTTCGGACTGGTGGCTCCTACGAGCAGTACTTC,CASSNFRTGGSYEQYF
TRBV7-9,.,.,TRBJ2-2,TGTGCCAGCAGCTTCGGGGAGCTGTTTTTT,CASSFGELFF
TRBV7-8,.,many,TRBJ1-1,TGTGCCAGCACCGCGAAGCGGGTCCTGAACACTGAAGCTTTCTTT,CASTAKRVLNTEAFF